This TCR beta chain is drawn from a study of blood T cells in healthy people across ages. Together with a sample-barcoded 5' primer, a J-beta primer mix was included in a second PCR lasting about 7 to 11 cycles. Each cDNA molecule was tagged by a template-switch adaptor that had 12 random nucleotides. One entry per CDR3 protein results from TCRdb running MiXCR on the 5' RACE reads. The sample lists about 840,000 distinct CDR3 sequences, about 29% occurring once. This clonotype was counted ten times or more. Its antigen remains unidentified. Study conclusions and caveats: Any changes in expanded clonotypes were possibly confounded, as donor CMV status remained unknown.

The V gene's germline CDR1 is SGHTA and CDR2 FQGNSA. Trimming removed 4 bases at V and 0 bases at J, with 11 bases between. This CDR3 is built from 15 residues. The same sample was also studied in work on T cells of mothers and their children. That study adds: Once extracted, all RNA went into cDNA synthesis at around 1.5 ug per 15 ul.

The rearrangement links TRBV7-2 to TRBJ2-3, with D uncertain. The specimen sequenced was blood. This receptor was identified in a middle-aged woman in good health. The CDR3 nucleotides are TGTGCCAGCAGCTCCCACACAATTAGCACAGATACGCAGTATTTT. Translated, it gives CASSSHTISTDTQYF.